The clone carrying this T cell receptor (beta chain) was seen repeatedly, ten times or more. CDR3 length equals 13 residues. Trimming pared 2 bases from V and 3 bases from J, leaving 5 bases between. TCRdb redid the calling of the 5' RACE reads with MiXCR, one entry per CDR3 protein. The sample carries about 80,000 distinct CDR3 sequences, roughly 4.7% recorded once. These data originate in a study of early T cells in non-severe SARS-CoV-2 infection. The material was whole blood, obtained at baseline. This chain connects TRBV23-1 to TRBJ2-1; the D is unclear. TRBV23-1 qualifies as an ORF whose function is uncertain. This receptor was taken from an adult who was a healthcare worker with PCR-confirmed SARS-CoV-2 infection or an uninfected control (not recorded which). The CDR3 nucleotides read TGCGCCAGCAGTCAACCCAGCTACAATGAGCAGTTCTTC. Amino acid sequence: CASSQPSYNEQFF.